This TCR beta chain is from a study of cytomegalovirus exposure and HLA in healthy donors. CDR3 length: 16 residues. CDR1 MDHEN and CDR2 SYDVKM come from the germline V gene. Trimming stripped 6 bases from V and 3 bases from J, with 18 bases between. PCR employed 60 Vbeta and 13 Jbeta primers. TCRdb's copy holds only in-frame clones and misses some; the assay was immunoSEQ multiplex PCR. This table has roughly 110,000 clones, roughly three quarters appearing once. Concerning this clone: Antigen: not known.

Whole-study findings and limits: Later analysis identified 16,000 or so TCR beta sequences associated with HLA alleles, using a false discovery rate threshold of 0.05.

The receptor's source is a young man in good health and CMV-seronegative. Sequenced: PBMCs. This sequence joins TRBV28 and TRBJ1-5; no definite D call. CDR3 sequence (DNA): TGTGCCAGCAGCCACACCCGCGGTCAGAACAATCAGCCCCAGCATTTT. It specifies CASSHTRGQNNQPQHF.